These 13 T cell receptor beta chains were sequenced from one sample in a study of blood T cell repertoires in COVID-19. Produced via immunoSEQ multiplex PCR; TCRdb's table is partial and in-frame only. The sample has some 100,000 clones; 75% to 90% are singletons. The sample comprised peripheral blood. Receptor source: a human donor in a cohort sampled during active COVID-19.

The genes are TRBV20-1 and TRBJ2-1; perhaps TRBD2 as D (6 bases). The V gene's germline CDR1 is DFQATT and CDR2 SNEGSKA (reference sequence). The CDR3 totals 16 residues. Trimming shortened V by 3 bases and J by 0 bases, and 15 bases separated the two germline ends. The CDR3 spells CSASTIRGSSYNEQFF. In DNA, the CDR3 is TGCAGTGCTAGTACGATACGGGGGAGCTCCTACAATGAGCAGTTCTTC.

The chain uses TRBV7-9 and TRBJ2-6, with D possibly matching TRBD1 (6 bases). This CDR3 region has 19 residues. Germline values: CDR1 SEHNR, CDR2 FQNEAQ (reference sequence). Trimming shortened V by 2 bases and J by 4 bases, and 21 bases separated the two germline ends. The CDR3: CASSLRGAGVGVGANVLTF. In DNA form, the CDR3 reads TGTGCCAGCAGCTTAAGAGGGGCAGGGGTAGGAGTCGGGGCCAACGTCCTGACTTTC. Full variable domain (remainder filled in from reference TRBV7-9 and TRBJ2-6): DTGVSQNPRHKITKRGQNVTFRCDPISEHNRLYWYRQTLGQGPEFLTYFQNEAQLEKSRLLSDRFSAERPKGSFSTLEIQRTEQGDSAMYLCASSLRGAGVGVGANVLTFGAGSRLTVL.

The chain uses TRBV10-3 and TRBJ1-1; D possibly corresponds to TRBD1 (5 bases). With 9 bases removed from V and 4 bases from J, the gap between germline ends came to 15 bases. Germline V gives CDR1 ENHRY, CDR2 SYGVKD. This CDR3 region has 13 residues. CDR3 residues: CAITIRRGTEAFF. The CDR3 nucleotides are TGTGCCATTACTATCCGGAGGGGCACTGAAGCTTTCTTT.

This clone was counted at least ten times. The V and J genes are TRBV7-2 and TRBJ1-6, with D possibly matching TRBD1 (5 bases). The CDR3 loop spans 14 amino acids. CDR1 and CDR2 from the germline V gene are SGHTA and FQGNSA. V lost 5 bases and J 5 bases, leaving 10 bases between the germline ends. CDR3: CASSAGHHNSPLHF. CDR3 bases: TGTGCCAGCAGCGCCGGACACCATAATTCACCCCTCCACTTT.

The V and J genes are TRBV12-3 or TRBV12-4 and TRBJ2-2; maybe TRBD2 (5 bases). CDR3 length equals 13 residues. Trimming took off 2 bases at V and 7 bases at J, with 8 bases between the two ends. CDR3 DNA sequence: TGTGCCAGCAGTTTATCGCGGGTCGGGGAGCTGTTTTTT. It yields the protein CASSLSRVGELFF.

The chain employs TRBV29-1 and TRBJ1-2; 7 positions match TRBD1. The CDR3 extends over 15 amino acids. Germline V gene data show CDR1 as SQVTM and CDR2 as ANQGSEA. Trimming took 4 bases from V and 2 from J; bases not matched to a gene: 10. The CDR3 here is CSVVEATGQNYGYTF. The CDR3 DNA is TGCAGCGTTGTGGAAGCGACAGGGCAGAACTATGGCTACACCTTC.

This clone is a singleton in its sample. This rearrangement joins TRBV10-3 to TRBJ2-3, with 8 bases identical to TRBD1. Germline loops: CDR1 ENHRY, CDR2 SYGVKD. The CDR3 is made up of 15 amino acids. The V and J ends lost 10 bases and 4 bases, in that order; junction bases with no gene match: 13. DNA for the CDR3: TGTGCCACAGGGATGGACAGGGAGAGGGCAGATACGCAGTATTTT. The encoded protein is CATGMDRERADTQYF.

The chain has TRBV2 and TRBJ2-5; weak D call: TRBD2 (7 bases). Between the trimmed V and J ends, which lost 6 bases and 2 bases, there was a span of 10 bases. CDR3 length: 13 residues. The V gene's germline CDR1 is SNHLY and CDR2 FYNNEI. CDR3: CASSGGPQETQYF. CDR3 nucleotides: TGTGCCAGCAGCGGGGGGCCTCAAGAGACCCAGTACTTC.

The chain uses TRBV5-1 and TRBJ1-3; D call uncertain. The germline gives CDR1 SGHRS, CDR2 YFSETQ. Trimming took off 0 bases at V and 4 bases at J, with 11 bases between the two ends. CDR3 length: 15 residues. CDR3 sequence (DNA): TGCGCCAGCAGCTTGGGAGCCGGGAGCGGAAACACCATATATTTT. Translated: CASSLGAGSGNTIYF. The whole variable domain, filled in from reference TRBV5-1 and TRBJ1-3, reads KAGVTQTPRYLIKTRGQQVTLSCSPISGHRSVSWYQQTPGQGLQFLFEYFSETQRNKGNFPGRFSGRQFSNSRSEMNVSTLELGDSALYLCASSLGAGSGNTIYFGEGSWLTVV.

The chain recombines TRBV6-5 with TRBJ2-7; possibly TRBD1 for D (6 bases). Germline-derived CDR1 and CDR2 are MNHEY and SVGAGI. V shed 0 bases and J shed 3 bases, with 9 bases lying between them. The CDR3 has 14 amino acids. This chain's CDR3 is CASSYSGQNYEQYF. DNA for the CDR3: TGTGCCAGCAGTTACTCCGGACAGAACTACGAGCAGTACTTC.

The V gene is TRBV14, the J gene TRBJ2-3; D gene uncertain. Per germline, CDR1 SGHDN and CDR2 FVKESK. The CDR3 spans 15 residues. V was shortened by 1 base and J by 6 bases, with 14 bases between the two germline ends. CDR3 region: CASSQAGQRRDTQYF. The CDR3 bases are TGTGCCAGCAGCCAAGCCGGTCAGAGGCGGGATACGCAGTATTTT.

The chain is built from TRBV6-1 and TRBJ1-2, with a possible D match to TRBD1 (5 bases). Trimming pared 0 bases from V and 4 bases from J, leaving 6 bases between. The CDR3 covers 13 residues. Germline CDR1 reads MNHNS; CDR2 reads SASEGT. CDR3 in DNA: TGTGCCAGCAGTGAAGCGGACACCTATGGCTACACCTTC. It codes for CASSEADTYGYTF.

This clone has a single count. The chain has TRBV5-5 and TRBJ2-4, with a possible D match to TRBD1 (5 bases). Germline CDR1 reads SGHKS; CDR2 reads YYEKEE (reference sequence). Trimming cost V 5 bases and J 0 bases, with 9 bases left between them. The length of the CDR3 is 14 residues. The CDR3 sequence is CASSQGVAKNIQYF. The CDR3 DNA is TGTGCCAGCAGTCAAGGGGTAGCCAAAAACATTCAGTACTTC.